These T cell receptor beta chains were read from a single sample in a study of technical replicates of blood from a few donors. Profiled with immunoSEQ multiplex PCR; TCRdb holds only in-frame clones, not every one. The sample contains some 76,000 clones, 94% of which appear only once. Sample: T cells isolated from PBMCs. All receptors derive from a human donor in good health. Both conserved end residues are part of each CDR3. Each record gives: D gene, J gene, clone size, V gene, CDR3 DNA, CDR3 protein. The D gene is left open where the match is weak. Only some rows state a clone size, as once, few, many or a class for expanded clones.

TRBD1	TRBJ1-1	-	TRBV5-4	TGTGCCAGCAGCCCCGGGACAGAACACACTGAAGCTTTCTTT	CASSPGTEHTEAFF
-	TRBJ2-3	-	TRBV4-1	TGCGCCAGCAGCCAAGATGGTCCAGGCTTCACAGATACGCAGTATTTT	CASSQDGPGFTDTQYF
TRBD2	TRBJ2-1	-	TRBV14	TGTGCCAGCAGCCAAGGGACTAGCGGGAGCAGGGGTGAGCAGTTCTTC	CASSQGTSGSRGEQFF
-	TRBJ2-4	-	TRBV30	TGTGCCTGGAGAAGCGACGACCGAGCCAAAAACATTCAGTACTTC	CAWRSDDRAKNIQYF
TRBD2	TRBJ2-7	-	TRBV27	TGTGCCAGCAGTACCCTAGCGGGAGGGTATAAATCCTACGAGCAGTACTTC	CASSTLAGGYKSYEQYF
TRBD1	TRBJ2-5	-	TRBV11-3	TGTGCCAGCAGCTTAGGGACAGGACAAGAGACCCAGTACTTC	CASSLGTGQETQYF
-	TRBJ1-2	-	TRBV7-2	TGTGCCAGCAGCCCGAGTGAGTTCTATGGCTACACCTTC	CASSPSEFYGYTF
TRBD1	TRBJ2-7	-	TRBV25-1	TGTGCCAGCATGGGAGGCCAAACAGGGGGCAACGAGCAGTACTTC	CASMGGQTGGNEQYF
TRBD1	TRBJ2-5	-	TRBV19	TGTGCCAGTAGTATAGGACAGGGGATCGAGACCCAGTACTTC	CASSIGQGIETQYF
-	TRBJ2-2	-	TRBV6-6	TGTGCCAGCAGAGTAGCCGGAACCGGGGAGCTGTTTTTT	CASRVAGTGELFF
TRBD2	TRBJ2-7	few	TRBV5-4	TGTGCCAGCAGCTTGTCCCCCCGGGAGGGGGACGAGCAGTACTTC	CASSLSPREGDEQYF
-	TRBJ2-7	-	TRBV28	TGTGCCAGCAGTTTTCGGGTAGCGGTATCCTACGAGCAGTACTTC	CASSFRVAVSYEQYF
-	TRBJ2-5	-	TRBV1	TGCACCAGCAGCCAAAGGACTAGCGGGAGATTCTGCCAAGAGACCCAGTACTTC	CTSSQRTSGRFCQETQYF